This is a list of T cell receptor beta chains from one sample in a study of blood T cell repertoires in COVID-19. Sequencing used immunoSEQ multiplex PCR; TCRdb keeps in-frame clones, though not all of them. The sample records roughly 63,000 clones, 65% to 75% being singletons. Source material: peripheral blood. These receptors all stem from a woman older than 75 with acute or convalescent COVID-19. Each CDR3 is given with its conserved first and last residue. Each record gives: clone size, J gene, V gene, D gene, CDR3 protein, CDR3 DNA. A D gene is named only where the DNA matches it firmly. Size values are once, few and many counts, or a class for expanded clones, and some rows have none.

>-|TRBJ2-7|TRBV9|TRBD1
CASSVTGEVREQYF
TGTGCCAGCAGCGTAACAGGGGAAGTGAGAGAGCAGTACTTC
>-|TRBJ2-3|TRBV24-1|-
CATSASSTSTDTQYF
TGTGCCACCAGTGCTTCTAGCACTAGCACAGATACGCAGTATTTT
>-|TRBJ2-7|TRBV28|-
CASKGGLAARGYEQYF
TGTGCCAGCAAGGGCGGATTAGCGGCCCGAGGTTACGAGCAGTACTTC
>-|TRBJ2-3|TRBV19|-
CASETGGTDTQYF
TGTGCCAGTGAGACAGGCGGCACAGATACGCAGTATTTT
>few|TRBJ1-2|TRBV15|-
CATSSAENYGYTF
TGTGCCACCAGCAGTGCAGAAAACTATGGCTACACCTTC
>-|TRBJ1-2|TRBV5-1|TRBD1
CASSPGQGTNYGYTF
TGCGCCAGCAGCCCAGGACAGGGGACTAACTATGGCTACACCTTC
>-|TRBJ1-5|TRBV19|-
CASSLVGDQPQHF
TGTGCCAGTAGTTTAGTCGGAGATCAGCCCCAGCATTTT
>-|TRBJ1-4|TRBV7-2|-
CASSLDHYSATNEKLFF
TGTGCCAGCAGCTTAGACCACTACTCAGCAACTAATGAAAAACTGTTTTTT
>-|TRBJ2-2|TRBV19|-
CATGDTGELFF
TGTGCCACGGGGGACACCGGGGAGCTGTTTTTT
>few|TRBJ1-3|TRBV6-4|TRBD1
CASSEDRNSGNTIYF
TGTGCCAGCAGTGAGGACAGGAACTCTGGAAACACCATATATTTT
>-|TRBJ2-1|TRBV9|-
CASSGGSDNEQFF
TGTGCCAGCAGCGGGGGTAGCGACAATGAGCAGTTCTTC
>-|TRBJ2-5|TRBV11-2|-
CASRLARGRGAQYF
TGTGCCAGCAGACTAGCTCGGGGGAGAGGGGCCCAGTACTTC
>-|TRBJ2-5|TRBV28|-
CASSLSLRETQYF
TGTGCCAGCAGTTTATCCCTCCGGGAGACCCAGTACTTC
>-|TRBJ2-1|TRBV2|TRBD2
CASSRRGEVGGHNEQFF
TGTGCCAGCAGCCGGCGGGGGGAAGTCGGCGGCCACAATGAGCAGTTCTTC
>-|TRBJ1-2|TRBV21-1|-
CASSVRESKNGYTF
TGTGCCAGCAGCGTCAGGGAAAGTAAAAATGGCTACACCTTC
>-|TRBJ2-2|TRBV12-3/TRBV12-4|-
CASTRTGELFF
TGTGCCAGCACCCGTACCGGGGAGCTGTTTTTT
>-|TRBJ1-6|TRBV18|-
CASSPDIVGGNSPLHF
TGTGCCAGCTCACCAGATATAGTGGGGGGTAATTCACCCCTCCACTTT
>-|TRBJ2-1|TRBV10-2|TRBD2
CARAGTSGGDDEQFF
TGCGCCAGGGCCGGGACTAGCGGGGGGGACGATGAGCAGTTCTTC
>-|TRBJ1-4|TRBV10-1|TRBD1
CASSEGTANEKLFF
TGCGCCAGCAGTGAGGGGACAGCTAATGAAAAACTGTTTTTT
>-|TRBJ2-3|TRBV6-5|TRBD1
CASSPNGQGSHTQYF
TGTGCCAGCAGTCCCAATGGACAGGGGTCCCATACGCAGTATTTT
>-|TRBJ2-7|TRBV11-3|-
CASSGTRGYEQYF
TGTGCCAGCAGCGGAACGAGGGGGTACGAGCAGTACTTC
>-|TRBJ2-7|TRBV11-3|-
CASSGEYEQYF
TGTGCCAGCAGTGGGGAGTACGAGCAGTACTTC
>-|TRBJ2-1|TRBV6-5|TRBD1
CASSYSTTGVRNEQFF
TGTGCCAGCAGTTACTCGACGACAGGGGTGCGAAATGAGCAGTTCTTC
>-|TRBJ2-1|TRBV25-1|TRBD2
CASSLGWGRVDEQFF
TGTGCCAGCAGTCTCGGGTGGGGGAGGGTCGATGAGCAGTTCTTC
>-|TRBJ1-6|TRBV7-3|-
CASSRWGGSSYNSPLHF
TGTGCCAGCAGCCGTTGGGGGGGGAGCTCCTATAATTCACCCCTCCACTTT
>few|TRBJ1-2|TRBV5-1|-
CASSLGAGAPTNYGYTF
TGCGCCAGCAGCTTGGGGGCAGGGGCACCTACTAACTATGGCTACACCTTC
>-|TRBJ1-1|TRBV19|TRBD1
CASSIRRGRRGTEAFF
TGTGCCAGTAGTATTCGCAGGGGGCGTAGGGGCACTGAAGCTTTCTTT
>-|TRBJ2-5|TRBV28|-
CASSQRRKAKETQYF
TGTGCCAGCAGCCAGAGGAGGAAGGCGAAAGAGACCCAGTACTTC
>-|TRBJ2-2|TRBV5-5|-
CASSVRDLKLFF
TGTGCCAGCAGCGTCCGGGACTTAAAGCTGTTTTTT
>-|TRBJ1-5|TRBV5-1|-
CASRSEPDEGVGQPQHF
TGCGCCAGCAGGTCGGAACCTGACGAGGGGGTAGGGCAGCCCCAGCATTTT
>-|TRBJ2-2|TRBV18|-
CASSPQNTGELFF
TGTGCCAGCTCACCTCAGAACACCGGGGAGCTGTTTTTT
>-|TRBJ2-7|TRBV6-5|-
CASSLDTEQYF
TGTGCCAGCAGTCTTGACACCGAGCAGTACTTC
>few|TRBJ1-5|TRBV5-1|-
CASSLGASNQPQHF
TGCGCCAGCAGCTTGGGGGCGAGCAATCAGCCCCAGCATTTT